This TCR beta chain was observed in a study of T cell responses to AZD1222 COVID-19 vaccine. Study results and caveats: A reported finding is that nearly half of spike-specific TCRs target unmutated variant regions. Dominant at 160-218 and 743-854, vaccine-associated CD4 TCRs also spanned spike. Possibly, clonal diversity was underestimated; donors were largely white British and included more females.

In regard to this clone: Its cognate antigen is unknown.

This CDR3 spans 14 amino acids. The germline gives CDR1 LNHDA, CDR2 SQIVND (reference sequence). The germline V and J ends were trimmed by 4 bases and 1 base, with 8 bases remaining between them. Data came from immunoSEQ multiplex PCR; TCRdb stores just in-frame clones and leaves some out. The data contain roughly 140,000 clones, just over 90% of them singletons. Pooled samples include second doses given at about 4 or 12 weeks. The rearrangement uses TRBV19 and TRBJ1-3; D unresolved. The clonotype originates from an adult who received the AZD1222 COVID-19 vaccine. The material sequenced was peripheral blood, taken 28 days after the second AZD1222 dose. As DNA, the CDR3 is TGTGCCAGTAGTAATGGGGAATCTGGAAACACCATATATTTT. It yields the protein CASSNGESGNTIYF.